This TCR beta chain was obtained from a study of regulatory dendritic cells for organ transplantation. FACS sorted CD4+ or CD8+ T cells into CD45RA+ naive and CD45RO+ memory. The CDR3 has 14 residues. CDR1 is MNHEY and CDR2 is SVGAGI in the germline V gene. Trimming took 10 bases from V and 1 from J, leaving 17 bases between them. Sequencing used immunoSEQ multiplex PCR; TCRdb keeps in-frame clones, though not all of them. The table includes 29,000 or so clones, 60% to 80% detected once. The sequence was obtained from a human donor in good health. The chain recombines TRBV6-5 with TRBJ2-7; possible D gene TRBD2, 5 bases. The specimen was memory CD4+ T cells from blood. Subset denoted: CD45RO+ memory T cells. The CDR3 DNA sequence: TGTGCCACTAAGCCGAGGGCCGAGTCCTACGAGCAGTACTTC. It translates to CATKPRAESYEQYF.